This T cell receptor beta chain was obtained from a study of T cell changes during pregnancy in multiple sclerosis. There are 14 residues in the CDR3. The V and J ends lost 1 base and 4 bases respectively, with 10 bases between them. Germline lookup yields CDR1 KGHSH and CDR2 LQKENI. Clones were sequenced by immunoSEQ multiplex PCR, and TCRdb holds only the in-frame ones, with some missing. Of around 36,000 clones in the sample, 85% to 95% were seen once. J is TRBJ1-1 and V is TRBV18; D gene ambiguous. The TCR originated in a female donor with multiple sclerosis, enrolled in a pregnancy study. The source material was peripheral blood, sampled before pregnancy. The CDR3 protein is CASSPLKTSTEAFF. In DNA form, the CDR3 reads TGTGCCAGCTCACCACTTAAAACGAGCACTGAAGCTTTCTTT. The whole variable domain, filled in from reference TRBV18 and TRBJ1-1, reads NAGVMQNPRHLVRRRGQEARLRCSPMKGHSHVYWYRQLPEEGLKFMVYLQKENIIDESGMPKERFSAEFPKEGPSILRIQQVVRGDSAAYFCASSPLKTSTEAFFGQGTRLTVV.